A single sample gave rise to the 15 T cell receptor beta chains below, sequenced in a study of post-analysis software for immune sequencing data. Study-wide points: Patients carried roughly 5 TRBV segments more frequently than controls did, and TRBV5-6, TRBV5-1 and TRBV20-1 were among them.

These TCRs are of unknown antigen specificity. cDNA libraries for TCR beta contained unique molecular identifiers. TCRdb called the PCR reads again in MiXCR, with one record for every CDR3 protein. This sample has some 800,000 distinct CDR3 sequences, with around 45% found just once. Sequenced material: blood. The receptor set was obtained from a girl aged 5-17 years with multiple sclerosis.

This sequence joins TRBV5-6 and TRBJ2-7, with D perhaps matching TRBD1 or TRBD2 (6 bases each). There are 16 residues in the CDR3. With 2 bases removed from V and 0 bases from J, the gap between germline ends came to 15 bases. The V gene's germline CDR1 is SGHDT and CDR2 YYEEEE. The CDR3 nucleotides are TGTGCCAGCAGCTTTGGGGGCGGGAAGAGCTCCTACGAGCAGTACTTC. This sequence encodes CASSFGGGKSSYEQYF.

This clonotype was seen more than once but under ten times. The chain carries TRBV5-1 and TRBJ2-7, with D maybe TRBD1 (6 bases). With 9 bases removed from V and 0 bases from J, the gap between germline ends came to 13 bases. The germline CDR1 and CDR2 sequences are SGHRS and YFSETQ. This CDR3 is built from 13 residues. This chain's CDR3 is CATRTESSYEQYF. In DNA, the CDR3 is TGCGCCACCCGGACAGAGAGCTCCTACGAGCAGTACTTC.

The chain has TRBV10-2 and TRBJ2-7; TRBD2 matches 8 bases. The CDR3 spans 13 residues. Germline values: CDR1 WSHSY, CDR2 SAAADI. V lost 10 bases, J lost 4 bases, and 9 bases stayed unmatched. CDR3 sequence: CATEPTSGYEQYF. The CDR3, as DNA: TGCGCCACCGAACCCACTAGCGGATACGAGCAGTACTTC.

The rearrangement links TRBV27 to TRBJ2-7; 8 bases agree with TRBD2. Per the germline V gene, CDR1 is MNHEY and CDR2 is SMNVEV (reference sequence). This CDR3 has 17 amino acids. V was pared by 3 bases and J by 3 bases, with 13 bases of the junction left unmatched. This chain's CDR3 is CASSFLPGLAGIYEQYF. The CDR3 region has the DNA TGTGCCAGCAGTTTCCTGCCTGGACTAGCTGGGATCTACGAGCAGTACTTC.

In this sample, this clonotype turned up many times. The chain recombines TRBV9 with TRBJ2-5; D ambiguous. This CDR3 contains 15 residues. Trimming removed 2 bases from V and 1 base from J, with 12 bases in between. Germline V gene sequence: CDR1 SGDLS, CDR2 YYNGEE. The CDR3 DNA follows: TGTGCCAGCAGCGTCGGCGGACGCGGCCAAGAGACCCAGTACTTC. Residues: CASSVGGRGQETQYF.

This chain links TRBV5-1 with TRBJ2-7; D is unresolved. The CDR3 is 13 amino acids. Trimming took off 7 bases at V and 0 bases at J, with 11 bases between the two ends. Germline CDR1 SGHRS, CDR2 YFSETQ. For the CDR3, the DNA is TGCGCCAGCGCAAGGGTACCCTCCTACGAGCAGTACTTC. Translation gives CASARVPSYEQYF.

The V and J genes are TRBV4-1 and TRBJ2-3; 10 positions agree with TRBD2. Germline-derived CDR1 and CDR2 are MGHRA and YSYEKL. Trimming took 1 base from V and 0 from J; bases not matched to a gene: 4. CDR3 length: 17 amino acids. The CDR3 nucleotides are TGCGCCAGCAGCCAAGGGGGACTAGCGACTAGCACAGATACGCAGTATTTT. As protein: CASSQGGLATSTDTQYF.

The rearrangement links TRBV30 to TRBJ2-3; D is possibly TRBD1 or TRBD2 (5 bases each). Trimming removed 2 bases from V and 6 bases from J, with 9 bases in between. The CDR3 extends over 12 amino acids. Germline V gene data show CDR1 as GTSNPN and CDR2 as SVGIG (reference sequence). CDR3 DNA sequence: TGTGCCTGGAGTACCGGGACGGATACGCAGTATTTT. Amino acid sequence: CAWSTGTDTQYF.

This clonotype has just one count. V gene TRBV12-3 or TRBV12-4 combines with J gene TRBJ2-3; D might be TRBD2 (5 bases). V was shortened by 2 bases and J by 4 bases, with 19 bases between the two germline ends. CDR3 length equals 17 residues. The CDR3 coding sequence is TGTGCCAGCAGTTTAATTTCTAGTCCCTTTAGCGCAGATACGCAGTATTTT. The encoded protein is CASSLISSPFSADTQYF.

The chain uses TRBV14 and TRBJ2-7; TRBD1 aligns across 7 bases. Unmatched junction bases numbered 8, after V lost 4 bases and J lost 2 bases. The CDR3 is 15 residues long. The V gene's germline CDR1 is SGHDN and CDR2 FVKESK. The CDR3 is CASSPADRPTYEQYF. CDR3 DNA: TGTGCCAGCAGCCCCGCGGACAGGCCTACCTACGAGCAGTACTTC.

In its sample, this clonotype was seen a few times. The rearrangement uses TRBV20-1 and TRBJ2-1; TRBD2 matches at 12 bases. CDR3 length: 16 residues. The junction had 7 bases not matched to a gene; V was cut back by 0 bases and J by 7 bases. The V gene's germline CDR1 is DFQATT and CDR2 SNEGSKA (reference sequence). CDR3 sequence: CSARDPTSGSRNEQFF. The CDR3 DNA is TGCAGTGCTAGAGATCCGACTAGCGGGAGTCGGAATGAGCAGTTCTTC.

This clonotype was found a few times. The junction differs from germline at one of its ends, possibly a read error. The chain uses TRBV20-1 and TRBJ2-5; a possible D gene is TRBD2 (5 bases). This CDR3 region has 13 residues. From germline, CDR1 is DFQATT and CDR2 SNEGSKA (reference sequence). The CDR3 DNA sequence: TGCGGTGCTACCTCGTCAGGCGGGGAGACCCAGTACTTC. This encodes CGATSSGGETQYF.

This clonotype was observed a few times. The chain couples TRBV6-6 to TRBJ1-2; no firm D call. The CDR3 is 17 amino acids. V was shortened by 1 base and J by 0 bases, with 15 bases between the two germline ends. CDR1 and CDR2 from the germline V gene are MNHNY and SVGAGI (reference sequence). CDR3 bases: TGTGCCAGCAGTTACTTGGTGCAGGCTGCTACTAACTATGGCTACACCTTC. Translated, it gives CASSYLVQAATNYGYTF.

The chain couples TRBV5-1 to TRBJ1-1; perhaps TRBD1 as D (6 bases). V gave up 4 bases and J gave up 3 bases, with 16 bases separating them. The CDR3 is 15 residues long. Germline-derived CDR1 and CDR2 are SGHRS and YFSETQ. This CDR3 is CASSANRVRDTEAFF. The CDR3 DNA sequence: TGCGCCAGCAGCGCTAACAGGGTGCGGGACACTGAAGCTTTCTTT.

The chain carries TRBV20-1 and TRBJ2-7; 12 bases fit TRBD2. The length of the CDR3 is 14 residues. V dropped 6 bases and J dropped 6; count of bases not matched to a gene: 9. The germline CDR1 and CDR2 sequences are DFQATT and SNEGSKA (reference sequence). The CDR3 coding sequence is TGCAGTGCGACGGGACTAGCGGGCCTTAGCGAGCAGTACTTC. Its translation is CSATGLAGLSEQYF.